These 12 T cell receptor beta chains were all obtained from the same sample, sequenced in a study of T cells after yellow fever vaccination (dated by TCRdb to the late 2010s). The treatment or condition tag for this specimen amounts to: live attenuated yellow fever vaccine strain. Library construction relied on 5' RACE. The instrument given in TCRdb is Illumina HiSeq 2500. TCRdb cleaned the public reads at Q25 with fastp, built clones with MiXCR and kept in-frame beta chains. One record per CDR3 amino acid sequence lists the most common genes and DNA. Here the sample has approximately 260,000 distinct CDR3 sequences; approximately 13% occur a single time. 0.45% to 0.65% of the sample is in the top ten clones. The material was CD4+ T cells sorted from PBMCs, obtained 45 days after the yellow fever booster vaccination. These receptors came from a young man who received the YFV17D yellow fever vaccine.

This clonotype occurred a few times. CDR3 bases: TGTGCCAGCAGCTTGGGAAGGGGCCTGACTACATATGGCTACACCTTC. As protein: CASSLGRGLTTYGYTF. The V gene is TRBV5-6, the J gene TRBJ1-2, with D perhaps matching TRBD1 (5 bases). V lost 0 bases and J 5 bases, leaving 17 bases between the germline ends. CDR1 is SGHDT, CDR2 YYEEEE, per germline. The CDR3 is 16 residues long. Based on the CDR3 plus reference TRBV5-6 and TRBJ1-2, the full variable domain is DAGVTQSPTHLIKTRGQQVTLRCSPKSGHDTVSWYQQALGQGPQFIFQYYEEEERQRGNFPDRFSGHQFPNYSSELNVNALLLGDSALYLCASSLGRGLTTYGYTFGSGTRLTVV.

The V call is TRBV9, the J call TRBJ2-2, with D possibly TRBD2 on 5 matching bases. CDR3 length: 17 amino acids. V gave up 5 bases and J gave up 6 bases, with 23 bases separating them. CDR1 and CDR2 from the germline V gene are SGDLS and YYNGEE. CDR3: CASSGRASWETPGELFF. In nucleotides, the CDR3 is TGTGCCAGCAGTGGACGGGCTAGCTGGGAAACCCCCGGGGAGCTGTTTTTT.

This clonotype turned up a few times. CDR3 loop: CASSSRTSGTGELFF. CDR3 nucleotide sequence: TGTGCCAGCTCCAGTAGGACTAGCGGCACCGGGGAGCTGTTTTTT. This chain joins TRBV18 and TRBJ2-2; TRBD2 aligns across 10 bases. The CDR3 sequence is 15 residues long. V lost 6 bases and J lost 4; bases outside the gene matches: 5. Germline-derived CDR1 and CDR2 are KGHSH and LQKENI.

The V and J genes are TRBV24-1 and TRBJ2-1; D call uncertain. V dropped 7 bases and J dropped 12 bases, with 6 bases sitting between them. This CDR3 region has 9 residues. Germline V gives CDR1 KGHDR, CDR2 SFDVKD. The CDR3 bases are TGTGCCACCAGAATGGGGCAGTTCTTC. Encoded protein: CATRMGQFF.

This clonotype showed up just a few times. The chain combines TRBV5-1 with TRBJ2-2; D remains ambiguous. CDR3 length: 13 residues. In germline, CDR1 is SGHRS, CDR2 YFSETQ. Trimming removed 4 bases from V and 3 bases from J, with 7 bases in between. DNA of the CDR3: TGCGCCAGCAGCCCGGGCTACACCGGGGAGCTGTTTTTT. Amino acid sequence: CASSPGYTGELFF.

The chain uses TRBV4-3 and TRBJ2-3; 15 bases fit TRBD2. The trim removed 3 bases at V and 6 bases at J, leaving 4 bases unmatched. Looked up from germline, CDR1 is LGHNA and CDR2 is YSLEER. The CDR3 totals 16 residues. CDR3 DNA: TGCGCCAGCAGCCACCTAGGGACTAGCGGGGGGGATACGCAGTATTTT. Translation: CASSHLGTSGGDTQYF.

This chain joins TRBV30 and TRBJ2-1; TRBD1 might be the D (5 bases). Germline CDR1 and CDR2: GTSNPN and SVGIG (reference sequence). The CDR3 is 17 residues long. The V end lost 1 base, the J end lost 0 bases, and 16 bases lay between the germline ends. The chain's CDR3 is CAWSAFAGDSSYNEQFF. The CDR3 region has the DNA TGTGCCTGGAGTGCCTTCGCAGGCGACAGCTCCTACAATGAGCAGTTCTTC. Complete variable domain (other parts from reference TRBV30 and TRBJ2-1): SQTIHQWPATLVQPVGSPLSLECTVEGTSNPNLYWYRQAAGRGLQLLFYSVGIGQISSEVPQNLSASRPQDRQFILSSKKLLLSDSGFYLCAWSAFAGDSSYNEQFFGPGTRLTVL.

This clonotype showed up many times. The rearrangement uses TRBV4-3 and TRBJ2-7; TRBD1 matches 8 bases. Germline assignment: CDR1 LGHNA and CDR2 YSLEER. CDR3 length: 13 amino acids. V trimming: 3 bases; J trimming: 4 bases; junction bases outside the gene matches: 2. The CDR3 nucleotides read TGCGCCAGCAGCCAGAGACAGGGGTACGAGCAGTACTTC. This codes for CASSQRQGYEQYF.

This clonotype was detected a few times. The CDR3 spells CASSSHRGSAETQYF. CDR3 DNA sequence: TGTGCCAGCAGTTCCCACCGTGGATCGGCGGAGACCCAGTACTTC. V and J are TRBV6-5 and TRBJ2-5; D gene uncertain. The length of the CDR3 is 15 residues. Per the germline V gene, CDR1 is MNHEY and CDR2 is SVGAGI. Trimming removed 4 bases at V and 5 bases at J, with 17 bases between.

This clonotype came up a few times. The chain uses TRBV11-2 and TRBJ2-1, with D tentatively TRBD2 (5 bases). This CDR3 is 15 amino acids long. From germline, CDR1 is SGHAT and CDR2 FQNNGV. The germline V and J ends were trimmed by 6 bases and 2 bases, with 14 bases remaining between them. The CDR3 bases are TGTGCCAGCAGACCGGCCAGCGGTCCCTACAATGAGCAGTTCTTC. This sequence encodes CASRPASGPYNEQFF.

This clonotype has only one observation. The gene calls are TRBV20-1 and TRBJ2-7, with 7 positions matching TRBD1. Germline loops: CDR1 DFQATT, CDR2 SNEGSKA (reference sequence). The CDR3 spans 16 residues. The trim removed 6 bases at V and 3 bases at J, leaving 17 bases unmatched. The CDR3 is CSAIPEAAGGSYEQYF. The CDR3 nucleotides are TGCAGTGCCATCCCCGAGGCGGCAGGGGGAAGCTACGAGCAGTACTTC.

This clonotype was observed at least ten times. The CDR3 loop is CISTISTDTQYF. The CDR3 DNA reads TGCATATCAACGATTAGCACAGATACGCAGTATTTT. J is TRBJ2-3 and V is TRBV29-1; no clear D. Germline V gene sequence: CDR1 SQVTM, CDR2 ANQGSEA. The CDR3 length is 12 residues.